The rows below give T cell receptor beta chains drawn from one sample of a study of T cells after yellow fever vaccination. TCRdb fed the 5' RACE reads into MiXCR, producing one record per CDR3 protein. The sample has tens of thousands of distinct CDR3 sequences, around 7% seen once. Sample: CD8+ T cells sorted from PBMCs, taken around 16 days after the first yellow fever vaccination. These TCRs come from a man aged 18 to 29 who received the YFV17D yellow fever vaccine. The CDR3 runs from the conserved cysteine through the conserved F or W. A D gene is named only where the DNA matches it firmly. The size entry gives once, few, many or a size class.

V: TRBV10-1
D: NA
J: TRBJ2-7
size: many
CDR3: CASSATLLLEQYF
DNA: TGCGCCAGCAGTGCCACCCTTCTCCTCGAGCAGTACTTC

V: TRBV6-2/TRBV6-3
D: NA
J: TRBJ1-5
size: many
CDR3: CASSYSTESQPQHF
DNA: TGTGCCAGCAGTTACTCGACAGAGAGTCAGCCCCAGCATTTT

V: TRBV4-1
D: NA
J: TRBJ2-7
size: many
CDR3: CASSLGTAGVYEQYF
DNA: TGCGCCAGCAGCCTCGGGACAGCGGGGGTCTACGAGCAGTACTTC

V: TRBV12-3/TRBV12-4
D: NA
J: TRBJ2-3
size: many
CDR3: CASTAPDDTQYF
DNA: TGTGCCAGCACCGCCCCCGATGATACGCAGTATTTT

V: TRBV7-9
D: NA
J: TRBJ2-7
size: many
CDR3: CASSFEGYEQYF
DNA: TGTGCCAGCAGCTTCGAGGGGTACGAGCAGTACTTC

V: TRBV29-1
D: NA
J: TRBJ2-5
size: many
CDR3: CSVEDISTQEETQYF
DNA: TGCAGCGTTGAAGATATTAGCACCCAAGAAGAGACCCAGTACTTC

V: TRBV19
D: NA
J: TRBJ1-2
size: many
CDR3: CAIHAPSGRNYGYTF
DNA: TGTGCCATTCACGCTCCCTCTGGACGGAACTATGGCTACACCTTC

V: TRBV28
D: NA
J: TRBJ2-3
size: many
CDR3: CASTFARASTDTQYF
DNA: TGTGCCAGCACCTTTGCACGTGCTAGCACAGATACGCAGTATTTT

V: TRBV2
D: NA
J: TRBJ2-5
size: many
CDR3: CASSGQGGQETQYF
DNA: TGTGCCAGCAGTGGGCAGGGTGGGCAAGAGACCCAGTACTTC

V: TRBV4-2
D: NA
J: TRBJ2-7
size: many
CDR3: CASSQGGYEQYF
DNA: TGTGCCAGCAGCCAAGGGGGTTACGAGCAGTACTTC

V: TRBV15
D: NA
J: TRBJ1-1
size: many
CDR3: CATSRDAGNTEAFF
DNA: TGTGCCACCAGCAGAGATGCGGGGAACACTGAAGCTTTCTTT

V: TRBV6-1
D: TRBD2
J: TRBJ2-1
size: many
CDR3: CASSPGTSESGEQFF
DNA: TGTGCCAGCAGCCCGGGGACTAGCGAATCTGGCGAGCAGTTCTTC

V: TRBV4-1
D: NA
J: TRBJ1-1
size: many
CDR3: CASSQDRVGGPTEAFF
DNA: TGCGCCAGCAGCCAAGATCGTGTGGGGGGACCGACTGAAGCTTTCTTT